This TCR beta chain was sequenced during a study of T cell responses to AZD1222 COVID-19 vaccine. V dropped 2 bases and J dropped 7; count of bases not matched to a gene: 17. CDR3 length equals 18 residues. Germline CDR1 is ENHRY and CDR2 is SYGVKD. Study-wide results and caveats: In a largely white British group with more females than males, clonal diversity was possibly underestimated. After the peak T cell response, and only then, were repertoires sampled.

Generated by immunoSEQ multiplex PCR, the TCRdb table keeps only in-frame clones and is missing some. Here the sample spans about 140,000 clones, under 95% being singletons. Details on this clone: Its antigen remains unknown.

J is TRBJ1-1 and V is TRBV10-3, with 9 positions matching TRBD1. The sequence derives from an adult in good health. The sample here was peripheral blood, taken on day 0 of AZD1222 vaccination. CDR3 residues: CAISEPGPGTGRRFEAFF. The CDR3 DNA sequence: TGTGCCATCAGTGAGCCGGGACCCGGGACAGGGAGGCGGTTTGAAGCTTTCTTT.